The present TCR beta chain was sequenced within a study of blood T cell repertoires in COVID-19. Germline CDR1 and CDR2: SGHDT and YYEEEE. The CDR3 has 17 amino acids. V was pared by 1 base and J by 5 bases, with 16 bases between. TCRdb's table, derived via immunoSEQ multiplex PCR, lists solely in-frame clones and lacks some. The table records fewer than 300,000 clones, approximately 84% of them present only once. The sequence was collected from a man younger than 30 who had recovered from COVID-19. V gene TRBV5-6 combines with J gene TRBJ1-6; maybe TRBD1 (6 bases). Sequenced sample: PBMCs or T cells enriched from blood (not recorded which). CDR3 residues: CASSLTLGGLDNSPLHF. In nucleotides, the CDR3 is TGTGCCAGCAGCTTGACGCTCGGGGGGCTCGATAATTCACCCCTCCACTTT. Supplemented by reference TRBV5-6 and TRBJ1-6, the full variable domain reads DAGVTQSPTHLIKTRGQQVTLRCSPKSGHDTVSWYQQALGQGPQFIFQYYEEEERQRGNFPDRFSGHQFPNYSSELNVNALLLGDSALYLCASSLTLGGLDNSPLHFGNGTRLTVT.